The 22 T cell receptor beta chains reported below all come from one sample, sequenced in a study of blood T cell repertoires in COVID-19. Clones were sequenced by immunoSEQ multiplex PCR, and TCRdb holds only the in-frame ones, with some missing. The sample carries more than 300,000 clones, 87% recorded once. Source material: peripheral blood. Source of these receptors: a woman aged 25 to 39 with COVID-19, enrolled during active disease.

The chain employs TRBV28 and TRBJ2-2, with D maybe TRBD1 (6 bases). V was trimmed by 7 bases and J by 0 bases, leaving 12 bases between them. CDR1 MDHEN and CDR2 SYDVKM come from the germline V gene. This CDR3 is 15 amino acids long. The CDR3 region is CASTSPGANTGELFF. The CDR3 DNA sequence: TGTGCCAGCACCTCTCCAGGGGCGAACACCGGGGAGCTGTTTTTT.

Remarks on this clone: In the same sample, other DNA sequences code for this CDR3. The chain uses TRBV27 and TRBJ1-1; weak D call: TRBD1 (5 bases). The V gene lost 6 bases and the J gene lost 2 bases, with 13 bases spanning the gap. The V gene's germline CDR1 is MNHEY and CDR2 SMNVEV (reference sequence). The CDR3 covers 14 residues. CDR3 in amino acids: CASSLTVLNTEAFF. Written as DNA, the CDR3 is TGTGCCAGCAGCCTGACAGTTTTAAACACTGAAGCTTTCTTT.

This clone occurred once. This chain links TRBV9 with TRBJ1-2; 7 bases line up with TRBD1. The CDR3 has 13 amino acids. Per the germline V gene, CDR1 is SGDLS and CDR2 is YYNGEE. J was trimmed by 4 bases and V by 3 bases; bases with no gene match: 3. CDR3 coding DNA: TGTGCCAGCAGCGCGACAGGGTTCTATGGCTACACCTTC. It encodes CASSATGFYGYTF.

The CDR3 loop reads CAWSALGWGPTDTQYF. DNA of the CDR3: TGTGCCTGGAGTGCCCTAGGATGGGGGCCCACAGATACGCAGTATTTT. The chain is built from TRBV30 and TRBJ2-3, with D possibly TRBD1 on 6 matching bases. CDR1 GTSNPN and CDR2 SVGIG come from the germline V gene (reference sequence). V lost 1 base to trimming and J lost 2 bases, with 16 bases between them. This CDR3 spans 16 amino acids.

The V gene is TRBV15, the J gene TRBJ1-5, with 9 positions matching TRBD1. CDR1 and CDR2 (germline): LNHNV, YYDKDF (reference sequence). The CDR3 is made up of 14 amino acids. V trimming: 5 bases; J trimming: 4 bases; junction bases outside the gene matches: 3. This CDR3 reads CATSLDRGNQPQHF. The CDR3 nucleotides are TGTGCCACCAGCCTGGACAGGGGAAATCAGCCCCAGCATTTT.

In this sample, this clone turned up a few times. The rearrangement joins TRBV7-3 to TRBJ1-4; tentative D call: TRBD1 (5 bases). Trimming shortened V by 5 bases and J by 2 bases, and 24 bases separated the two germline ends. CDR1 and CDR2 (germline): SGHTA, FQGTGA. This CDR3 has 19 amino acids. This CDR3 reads CASSLSTRGSISTNEKLFF. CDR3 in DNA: TGTGCCAGCAGCCTCTCGACCCGGGGGTCGATATCGACTAATGAAAAACTGTTTTTT.

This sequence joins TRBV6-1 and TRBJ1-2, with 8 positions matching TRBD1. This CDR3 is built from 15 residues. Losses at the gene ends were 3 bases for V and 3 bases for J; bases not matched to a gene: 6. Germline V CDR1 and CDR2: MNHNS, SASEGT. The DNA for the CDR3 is TGTGCCAGCAGTGACCTGGGACAGGCTGACTATGGCTACACCTTC. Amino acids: CASSDLGQADYGYTF.

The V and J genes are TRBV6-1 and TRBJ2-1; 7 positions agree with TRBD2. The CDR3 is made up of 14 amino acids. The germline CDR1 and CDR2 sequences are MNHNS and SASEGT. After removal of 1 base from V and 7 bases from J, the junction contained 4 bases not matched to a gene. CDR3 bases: TGTGCCAGCAGTGAAGTGGGGCGGGAGAATGAGCAGTTCTTC. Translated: CASSEVGRENEQFF.

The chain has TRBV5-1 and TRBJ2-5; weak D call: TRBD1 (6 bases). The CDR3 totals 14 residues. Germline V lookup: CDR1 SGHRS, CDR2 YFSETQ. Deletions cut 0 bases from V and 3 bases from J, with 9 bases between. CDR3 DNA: TGCGCCAGCAGCTTGGACGCAGGGGAAGAGACCCAGTACTTC. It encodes CASSLDAGEETQYF.

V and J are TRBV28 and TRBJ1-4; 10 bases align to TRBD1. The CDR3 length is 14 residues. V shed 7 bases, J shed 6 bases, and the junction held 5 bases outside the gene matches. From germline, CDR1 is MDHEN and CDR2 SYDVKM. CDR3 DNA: TGTGCCAGCACCTGGACAGGGGGTTATGAAAAACTGTTTTTT. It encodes CASTWTGGYEKLFF.

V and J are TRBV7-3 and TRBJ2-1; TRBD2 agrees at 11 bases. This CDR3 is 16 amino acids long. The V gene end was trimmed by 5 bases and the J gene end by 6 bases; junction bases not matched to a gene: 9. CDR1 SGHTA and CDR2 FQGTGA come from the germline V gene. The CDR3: CASSLRSSGRINEQFF. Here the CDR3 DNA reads TGTGCCAGCAGCCTACGCTCTAGCGGGAGGATCAATGAGCAGTTCTTC. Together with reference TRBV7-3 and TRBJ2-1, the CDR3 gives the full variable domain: GAGVSQTPSNKVTEKGKYVELRCDPISGHTALYWYRQSLGQGPEFLIYFQGTGAADDSGLPNDRFFAVRPEGSVSTLKIQRTERGDSAVYLCASSLRSSGRINEQFFGPGTRLTVL.

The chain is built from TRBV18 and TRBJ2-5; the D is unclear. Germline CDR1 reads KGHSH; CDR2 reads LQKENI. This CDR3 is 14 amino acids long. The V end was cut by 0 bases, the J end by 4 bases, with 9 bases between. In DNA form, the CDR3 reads TGTGCCAGCTCACCACCGTTCGATAGAGAGACCCAGTACTTC. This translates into CASSPPFDRETQYF. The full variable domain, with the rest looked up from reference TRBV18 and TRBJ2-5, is NAGVMQNPRHLVRRRGQEARLRCSPMKGHSHVYWYRQLPEEGLKFMVYLQKENIIDESGMPKERFSAEFPKEGPSILRIQQVVRGDSAAYFCASSPPFDRETQYFGPGTRLLVL.

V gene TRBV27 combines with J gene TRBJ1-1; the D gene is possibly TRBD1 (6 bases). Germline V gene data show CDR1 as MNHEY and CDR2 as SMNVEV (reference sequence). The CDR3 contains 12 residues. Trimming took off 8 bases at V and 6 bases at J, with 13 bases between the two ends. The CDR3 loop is CASSGGAPEAFF. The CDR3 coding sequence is TGTGCCAGCTCGGGGGGGGCCCCTGAAGCTTTCTTT.

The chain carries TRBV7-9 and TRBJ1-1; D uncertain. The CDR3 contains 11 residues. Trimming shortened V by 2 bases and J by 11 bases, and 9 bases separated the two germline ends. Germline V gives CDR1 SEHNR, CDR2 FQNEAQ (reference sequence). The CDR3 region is CASSLQVAAFF. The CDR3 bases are TGTGCCAGCAGCTTACAAGTCGCGGCTTTCTTT.

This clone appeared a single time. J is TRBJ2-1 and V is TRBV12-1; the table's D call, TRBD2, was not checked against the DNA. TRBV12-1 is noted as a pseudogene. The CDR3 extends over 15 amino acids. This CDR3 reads CASSFVCSGYNEQFF. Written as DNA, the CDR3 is TGTGCCAGCAGCTTTGTTTGTAGCGGGTACAATGAGCAGTTCTTC.

CDR3 amino acids: CASSPREDQPQHF. As DNA, the CDR3 is TGTGCCAGCTCACCACGGGAGGATCAGCCCCAGCATTTT. The chain couples TRBV18 to TRBJ1-5; D ambiguous. The CDR3 is 13 residues long. Trimming cost V 1 base and J 5 bases, with 6 bases left between them. CDR1 and CDR2 from the germline V gene are KGHSH and LQKENI.

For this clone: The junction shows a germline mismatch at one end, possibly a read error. The CDR3 region has the DNA TGTGCTAGCAGCTTACCCAATGGACAAACAGATACGCAGTATTTT. The encoded protein is CASSLPNGQTDTQYF. The rearrangement links TRBV7-7 to TRBJ2-3; perhaps TRBD1 as D (5 bases). The length of the CDR3 is 15 residues. Germline V gene data show CDR1 as SSHAT and CDR2 as FNYEAQ (reference sequence).

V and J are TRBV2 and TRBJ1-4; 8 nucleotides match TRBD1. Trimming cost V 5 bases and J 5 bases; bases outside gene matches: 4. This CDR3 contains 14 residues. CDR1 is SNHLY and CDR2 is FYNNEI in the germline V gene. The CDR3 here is CASSPGQENEKLFF. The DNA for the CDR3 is TGTGCCAGCAGTCCGGGACAGGAGAATGAAAAACTGTTTTTT.

CDR3 region: CASSLGAYQPQHF. The CDR3 region has the DNA TGTGCCAGCAGTTTAGGGGCATATCAGCCCCAGCATTTT. The rearrangement uses TRBV12-3 or TRBV12-4 and TRBJ1-5; D is unresolved. The CDR3 runs to 13 residues. V lost 1 base, J lost 5 bases, and 6 bases lay in between.

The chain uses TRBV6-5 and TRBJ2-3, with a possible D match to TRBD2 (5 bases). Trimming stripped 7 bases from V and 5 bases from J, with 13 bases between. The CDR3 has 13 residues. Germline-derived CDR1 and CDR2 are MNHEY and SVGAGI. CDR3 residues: CASKRLAGDTQYF. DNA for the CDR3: TGTGCCAGCAAACGGTTGGCGGGAGATACGCAGTATTTT.

In DNA, the CDR3 is TGTGCCAGCAGCCCGCGCAGCGGGAGCGGGTACGAGCAGTACTTC. Protein product: CASSPRSGSGYEQYF. J is TRBJ2-7 and V is TRBV28; 8 nucleotides line up with TRBD2. The trim removed 6 bases at V and 4 bases at J, leaving 11 bases unmatched. The CDR3 runs to 15 residues. CDR1 and CDR2 from the germline V gene are MDHEN and SYDVKM.

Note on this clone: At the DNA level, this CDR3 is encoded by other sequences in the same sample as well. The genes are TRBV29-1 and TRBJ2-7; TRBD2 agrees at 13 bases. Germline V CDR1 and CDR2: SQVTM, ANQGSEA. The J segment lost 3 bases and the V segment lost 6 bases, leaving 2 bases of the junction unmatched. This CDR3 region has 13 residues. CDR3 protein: CSVRTSGSYEQYF. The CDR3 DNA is TGCAGCGTGCGGACTAGCGGGAGCTACGAGCAGTACTTC.